The 31 T cell receptor beta chains presented below share a single source sample, sequenced in a study of blood T cell repertoires in COVID-19. The table came from immunoSEQ multiplex PCR; TCRdb's copy has only in-frame clones and leaves some out. The table lists over 400,000 clones, 75% to 90% of them singletons. The material sequenced was PBMCs or T cells enriched from blood (not recorded which). These receptors were taken from a woman aged 55-70 years who had recovered from COVID-19.

The CDR3 DNA reads TGCGCCAGCAGCCCCAACAGGGGGCTGGGGAATACTGAAGCTTTCTTT. This codes for CASSPNRGLGNTEAFF. V gene TRBV5-1 combines with J gene TRBJ1-1, with TRBD1 identical over 9 bases. V shed 4 bases and J 5 bases; nucleotides not matched to a gene: 12. The CDR3 is made up of 16 amino acids. Looked up from germline, CDR1 is SGHRS and CDR2 is YFSETQ.

In regard to this clone: The sample holds other DNA sequences that translate to the same CDR3. The rearrangement uses TRBV6-5 and TRBJ1-2; D gene uncertain. This CDR3 contains 11 residues. Per germline, CDR1 MNHEY and CDR2 SVGAGI. V gave up 4 bases and J gave up 4 bases, with 4 bases separating them. The CDR3 sequence is CASSSGYGYTF. In DNA form, the CDR3 reads TGTGCCAGCAGTTCGGGCTATGGCTACACCTTC.

The J gene is TRBJ2-7, the V gene TRBV19, with 9 bases lining up with TRBD1. This CDR3 contains 14 residues. Germline values: CDR1 LNHDA, CDR2 SQIVND (reference sequence). With V trimmed by 3 bases and J by 6 bases, 6 bases remained unmatched. The CDR3 loop is CASSILGQGAEQYF. CDR3 bases: TGTGCCAGTAGTATTTTGGGACAGGGCGCCGAGCAGTACTTC.

The V gene is TRBV3-1 (or the pseudogene TRBV3-2), the J gene TRBJ1-1; D remains ambiguous. V was cut by 3 bases and J by 3 bases, with 14 bases left in between. CDR3 length: 15 residues. Germline V gene lookup returns CDR1 LGHDT and CDR2 YNNKEL (reference sequence). The CDR3 protein is CASSHSTVGYTEAFF. In DNA, the CDR3 is TGTGCCAGCAGCCACTCGACTGTTGGTTACACTGAAGCTTTCTTT.

CDR3 in amino acids: CASSLLRGETQYF. The CDR3 DNA reads as TGTGCCAGCAGTTTATTACGGGGGGAGACCCAGTACTTC. The rearrangement uses TRBV27 and TRBJ2-5, with D possibly being TRBD2 (6 bases). V shed 1 base and J shed 5 bases, with 8 bases lying between them. Germline V gene data show CDR1 as MNHEY and CDR2 as SMNVEV (reference sequence). The CDR3 runs 13 residues.

V gene TRBV3-1 (or the pseudogene TRBV3-2) combines with J gene TRBJ2-2, with D tentatively TRBD2 (5 bases). The CDR3 is 14 residues long. Between the trimmed V and J ends, which lost 4 bases and 16 bases, there was a span of 22 bases. Germline CDR1 LGHDT, CDR2 YNNKEL (reference sequence). The CDR3 sequence is CASSPTKTARSRFF. The CDR3 DNA sequence: TGTGCCAGCAGCCCGACTAAGACCGCCAGGTCGCGGTTTTTT.

The gene calls are TRBV6-5 and TRBJ2-2, with D possibly being TRBD1 (6 bases). Germline V gene lookup returns CDR1 MNHEY and CDR2 SVGAGI. The CDR3 covers 16 residues. Trimming removed 2 bases at V and 0 bases at J, with 10 bases between. CDR3 sequence reads: CASSYGQYPNTGELFF. The CDR3 bases are TGTGCCAGCAGTTACGGACAGTACCCGAACACCGGGGAGCTGTTTTTT.

The V gene is TRBV5-1, the J gene TRBJ1-4, with 7 bases that match TRBD1. The germline CDR1 and CDR2 sequences are SGHRS and YFSETQ. V trimming: 3 bases; J trimming: 7 bases; junction bases outside the gene matches: 12. The CDR3 runs 16 residues. The CDR3: CASSYDRVSQGEKLFF. In DNA form, the CDR3 reads TGCGCCAGCAGCTACGACAGGGTCTCTCAAGGTGAAAAACTGTTTTTT.

This clone was counted between two and nine times. The same CDR3 is also encoded by other DNA sequences in this sample. The rearrangement uses TRBV19 and TRBJ1-5; TRBD1 might be the D (6 bases). Trimming removed 2 bases at V and 1 base at J, with 9 bases between. Germline V gene lookup returns CDR1 LNHDA and CDR2 SQIVND (reference sequence). The CDR3 runs 15 residues. The CDR3 DNA reads TGTGCCAGTAGTATAACAGGGACCAGCAATCAGCCCCAGCATTTT. Translating gives CASSITGTSNQPQHF.

The V and J genes are TRBV7-2 and TRBJ1-3; D call uncertain. This CDR3 is 15 amino acids long. Germline V gene data show CDR1 as SGHTA and CDR2 as FQGNSA. V shed 1 base and J shed 4 bases, with 11 bases lying between them. CDR3 loop: CASSLVRVWGNTIYF. As DNA, the CDR3 is TGTGCCAGCAGCTTAGTGAGGGTATGGGGAAACACCATATATTTT.

This clone is a singleton in its sample. V usage is TRBV2 and J usage is TRBJ1-6; 8 positions match TRBD1. The CDR3 totals 14 residues. V shed 6 bases and J 4 bases; nucleotides not matched to a gene: 2. Germline CDR1 reads SNHLY; CDR2 reads FYNNEI. The CDR3 nucleotides read TGTGCCAGCAGAGACAGGGGATATAATTCACCCCTCCACTTT. It is translated as CASRDRGYNSPLHF.

The chain has TRBV19 and TRBJ2-2, with 12 bases lining up with TRBD1. CDR3 size: 16 residues. Trimming removed 6 bases from V and 3 bases from J; junction bases left unmatched: 5. Germline loops: CDR1 LNHDA, CDR2 SQIVND (reference sequence). CDR3 coding DNA: TGTGCCAGTAGGCCCGGGACAGGGGGCGACACCGGGGAGCTGTTTTTT. Translation: CASRPGTGGDTGELFF.

The J gene is TRBJ1-2, the V gene TRBV28; a possible D gene is TRBD1 (5 bases). Trimming took off 6 bases at V and 2 bases at J, with 19 bases between the two ends. Germline CDR1 is MDHEN and CDR2 is SYDVKM. The length of the CDR3 is 16 residues. The CDR3 sequence is CASSLPRGGGNYGYTF. The CDR3, as DNA: TGTGCCAGCAGCCTCCCTCGGGGGGGAGGGAACTATGGCTACACCTTC.

This chain links TRBV6-5 with TRBJ2-3; 8 positions match TRBD1. V was clipped by 6 bases and J by 2 bases; unmatched bases: 7. This CDR3 is built from 15 residues. The V gene's germline CDR1 is MNHEY and CDR2 SVGAGI. The CDR3 nucleotides are TGTGCCAGCAGATCACGGACAGGGAACACAGATACGCAGTATTTT. It translates to CASRSRTGNTDTQYF.

This chain links TRBV19 with TRBJ2-2; 11 bases fit TRBD1. After removal of 4 bases from V and 5 bases from J, the junction contained 9 bases not matched to a gene. CDR1 and CDR2 from the germline V gene are LNHDA and SQIVND (reference sequence). The CDR3 sequence is 17 residues long. CDR3 bases: TGTGCCAGTAGTAATGGGGCCGGACAGGGGGCTACCGGGGAGCTGTTTTTT. Amino acids: CASSNGAGQGATGELFF.

This clone has just a few counts. V gene TRBV5-1 combines with J gene TRBJ1-2, with D uncertain. The CDR3 loop spans 14 amino acids. Germline V gene lookup returns CDR1 SGHRS and CDR2 YFSETQ. Trimming pared 0 bases from V and 4 bases from J, leaving 10 bases between. The CDR3 nucleotides are TGCGCCAGCAGCTTGGATTTCCCGGGCTATGGCTACACCTTC. Amino acids: CASSLDFPGYGYTF.

The J gene is TRBJ1-5, the V gene TRBV7-8; 10 bases fit TRBD1. Germline CDR1 and CDR2: SGHVS and FQNEAQ. CDR3 length equals 17 residues. V was pared by 0 bases and J by 4 bases, with 6 bases of the junction left unmatched. The chain's CDR3 is CASSLARDRGLNQPQHF. In nucleotides, the CDR3 is TGTGCCAGCAGCTTAGCGCGGGACAGGGGCCTTAATCAGCCCCAGCATTTT.

The CDR3 region is CASSLAQSANTGELFF. The CDR3 DNA follows: TGCGCCAGCAGCTTGGCACAGTCCGCGAACACCGGGGAGCTGTTTTTT. V usage is TRBV5-1 and J usage is TRBJ2-2; D gene ambiguous. CDR1 and CDR2 from the germline V gene are SGHRS and YFSETQ. Deletions cut 0 bases from V and 0 bases from J, with 9 bases between. The CDR3 loop spans 16 amino acids.

This clone was detected once. This chain uses TRBV29-1 with TRBJ1-2; 7 bases line up with TRBD1. Germline V gene sequence: CDR1 SQVTM, CDR2 ANQGSEA. The junction had 5 bases not matched to a gene; V was cut back by 1 base and J by 6 bases. The CDR3 spans 13 residues. CDR3 DNA: TGCAGCGTTGAAGCTGACAGGGAAGATGGCTACACCTTC. Translated, it gives CSVEADREDGYTF.

This chain joins TRBV2 and TRBJ1-2, with D perhaps matching TRBD1 (5 bases). Trimming took 2 bases from V and 4 from J, leaving 14 bases between them. The length of the CDR3 is 15 residues. Per germline, CDR1 SNHLY and CDR2 FYNNEI. CDR3 DNA sequence: TGTGCCAGCAGTGAATGGGCAGGGAGGGGCTATGGCTACACCTTC. It yields the protein CASSEWAGRGYGYTF.

This clone has a handful of counts. This sequence joins TRBV2 and TRBJ2-2; TRBD1 matches 9 bases. The CDR3 runs to 14 residues. J lost 6 bases, V lost 6 bases, and 5 bases had no gene match. Looked up from germline, CDR1 is SNHLY and CDR2 is FYNNEI. CDR3 DNA: TGTGCCAGCAGATGGGGACAGGGCCCCGGGGAGCTGTTTTTT. It is translated as CASRWGQGPGELFF. Filled out from reference TRBV2 and TRBJ2-2, the complete variable domain reads EPEVTQTPSHQVTQMGQEVILRCVPISNHLYFYWYRQILGQKVEFLVSFYNNEISEKSEIFDDQFSVERPDGSNFTLKIRSTKLEDSAMYFCASRWGQGPGELFFGEGSRLTVL.

The rearrangement links TRBV30 to TRBJ2-7; 11 bases are shared with TRBD1. The CDR3 contains 14 residues. CDR1 is GTSNPN and CDR2 is SVGIG in the germline V gene (reference sequence). V lost 4 bases and J lost 8; bases outside the gene matches: 10. In DNA form, the CDR3 reads TGTGCCTGGAAACTCGGGACAGGGGGTATGAAGCAGTACTTC. Translating it yields CAWKLGTGGMKQYF.

There are a few counts of this clone. V usage is TRBV5-1 and J usage is TRBJ2-7; D is perhaps TRBD1 (6 bases). CDR1 and CDR2 (germline): SGHRS, YFSETQ. V lost 4 bases and J 0 bases, leaving 11 bases between the germline ends. CDR3 length equals 14 residues. As DNA, the CDR3 is TGCGCCAGCAGCGATATACAGGGCTCCTACGAGCAGTACTTC. It is translated as CASSDIQGSYEQYF.

The chain recombines TRBV4-2 with TRBJ2-1; 9 bases align to TRBD1. The CDR3 length is 15 residues. V trimming: 4 bases; J trimming: 4 bases; junction bases outside the gene matches: 5. The germline V gene has CDR1 LGHNA and CDR2 YNFKEQ. CDR3 coding DNA: TGTGCCAGCAGCCGGACAGGGGATGGGTACAATGAGCAGTTCTTC. This encodes CASSRTGDGYNEQFF.

The gene calls are TRBV12-5 and TRBJ2-3; D ambiguous. V lost 6 bases, J lost 3 bases, and 10 bases lay in between. The V gene's germline CDR1 is LGHNT and CDR2 FRNRAP. This CDR3 is 13 amino acids long. CDR3 protein: CASGPTLTDTQYF. The CDR3, as DNA: TGTGCTAGTGGCCCTACTCTGACAGATACGCAGTATTTT.

The chain is built from TRBV2 and TRBJ1-4; a possible D gene is TRBD1 (6 bases). Trimming cost V 1 base and J 7 bases, with 10 bases left between them. CDR3 size: 14 residues. CDR1 is SNHLY, CDR2 FYNNEI, per germline. The DNA for the CDR3 is TGTGCCAGCAGTGAAGGGACAGATCGTGAAAAACTGTTTTTT. Translating gives CASSEGTDREKLFF. The entire variable domain, with the rest obtained from reference TRBV2 and TRBJ1-4, is as follows: EPEVTQTPSHQVTQMGQEVILRCVPISNHLYFYWYRQILGQKVEFLVSFYNNEISEKSEIFDDQFSVERPDGSNFTLKIRSTKLEDSAMYFCASSEGTDREKLFFGSGTQLSVL.

The chain is built from TRBV6-1 and TRBJ1-5; 8 nucleotides agree with TRBD1. V shed 0 bases, J shed 6 bases, and the junction held 10 bases outside the gene matches. Germline CDR1 and CDR2: MNHNS and SASEGT. This CDR3 spans 17 amino acids. The chain's CDR3 is CASSEALWTGRPQPQHF. The DNA of the CDR3 is TGTGCCAGCAGTGAAGCGCTCTGGACAGGGCGGCCTCAGCCCCAGCATTTT.

The gene calls are TRBV6-4 and TRBJ2-5; D is perhaps TRBD2 (5 bases). V gave up 4 bases and J gave up 5 bases, with 23 bases separating them. The CDR3 runs to 17 residues. In germline, CDR1 is MRHNA, CDR2 SNTAGT. The CDR3 is CASSGPKLARIGETQYF. The CDR3, as DNA: TGTGCCAGCAGTGGCCCTAAGCTAGCTCGGATAGGGGAGACCCAGTACTTC.

This clone has only one observation. Other DNA sequences in the same sample also yield this CDR3. The V and J genes are TRBV5-1 and TRBJ2-2, with 8 bases lining up with TRBD2. The CDR3 covers 15 residues. V lost 2 bases to trimming and J lost 0 bases; unmatched junction nucleotides: 0. CDR1 is SGHRS, CDR2 YFSETQ, per germline. DNA for the CDR3: TGCGCCAGCAGCTTAGCGGGGGCGAACACCGGGGAGCTGTTTTTT. It specifies CASSLAGANTGELFF.

The chain carries TRBV9 and TRBJ1-1; D unresolved. The V gene's germline CDR1 is SGDLS and CDR2 YYNGEE. The CDR3 is 14 amino acids. V was pared by 0 bases and J by 0 bases, with 6 bases between. This chain's CDR3 is CASSVASLNTEAFF. CDR3 nucleotide sequence: TGTGCCAGCAGCGTAGCATCCCTGAACACTGAAGCTTTCTTT.

This clone was detected a few times. The chain employs TRBV2 and TRBJ2-7, with 10 bases that match TRBD1. The trim removed 5 bases at V and 6 bases at J, leaving 10 bases unmatched. The CDR3 length is 15 residues. The germline CDR1 and CDR2 sequences are SNHLY and FYNNEI. The CDR3 DNA is TGTGCCAGCAGTAAAGGGACAGGGGAGCTTTTCGAGCAGTACTTC. Residues: CASSKGTGELFEQYF.